Sequencing of this T cell receptor beta chain was carried out in a study of blood T cell repertoires in COVID-19. Study overall: Specimens from acute and convalescent COVID-19 originated in the United States, Italy and Spain. From T cells, B-cell-depleted T cells, or PBMCs came the material, which was cDNA or gDNA.

Seattle's cohort entered during active infection and was followed longitudinally. The method was immunoSEQ multiplex PCR; TCRdb's version includes in-frame clones alone and lacks a portion of them. The repertoire includes 150,000 to 200,000 clones, less than 90% of them detected once, and about 15% sits in the top ten. Material for sequencing was peripheral blood. The clonotype comes from a woman in her seventies with COVID-19, enrolled during active disease.

This CDR3 is CALRGERADTQYF. The CDR3 DNA follows: TGTGCCCTCAGGGGGGAGAGGGCAGATACGCAGTATTTT. The chain has TRBV11-2 and TRBJ2-3, with a weak D call TRBD1 (7 bases). Germline CDR1 is SGHAT and CDR2 is FQNNGV. V lost 11 bases and J lost 4, with 16 bases in between. The CDR3 has 13 amino acids.